The next 22 T cell receptor beta chains were all read from a single sample in a study of T cells in Graves' hyperthyroidism and ophthalmopathy (dated by TCRdb to the late 2010s). The library was made by multiplex PCR. Sequencer: Illumina HiSeq 2000. Amplification of TCR beta CDR3 regions was carried out from RNA transcripts. A first-round RT-PCR of the TCR CDR3 used the HTBI primer set with the Qiagen OneStep RT-PCR kit. TCRdb handled the public reads itself, with Q25 trimming in fastp and clone calling in MiXCR, and kept productive beta chains. Entries that share a CDR3 protein sequence are merged under the most common genes and DNA. The sample contains fewer than 450,000 distinct CDR3 sequences, about 18% of them found a single time. Approximately 33% of the sample is held by the ten biggest clonotypes. The material sequenced was blood. The receptors here all came from a woman aged 25-40 years with Graves' hyperthyroidism that later progressed to Graves' ophthalmopathy.

This clonotype was seen ten or more times. CDR3 sequence: CASSHQSRKNTGELFF. As DNA, the CDR3 is TGTGCCAGCTCACACCAGTCACGGAAGAACACCGGGGAGCTGTTTTTT. The chain combines TRBV18 with TRBJ2-2; D unresolved. The V gene's germline CDR1 is KGHSH and CDR2 LQKENI. V shed 4 bases and J shed 1 base, with 13 bases lying between them. CDR3 length: 16 amino acids.

This clonotype was detected many times. The gene calls are TRBV4-1 and TRBJ1-4; D perhaps matches TRBD1 (6 bases). Trimming left V 0 bases short and J 5 bases short, with 10 bases between. The CDR3 sequence is 15 residues long. Germline V gives CDR1 MGHRA, CDR2 YSYEKL. Here the CDR3 DNA reads TGCGCCAGCAGCCAAGAAGGTCAGGGGAATGAAAAACTGTTTTTT. Translating gives CASSQEGQGNEKLFF.

There are many counts of this clonotype. The rearrangement links TRBV20-1 to TRBJ2-1, with 9 bases identical to TRBD2. V dropped 0 bases and J dropped 5; count of bases not matched to a gene: 5. The CDR3 consists of 15 residues. Germline values: CDR1 DFQATT, CDR2 SNEGSKA (reference sequence). CDR3 nucleotide sequence: TGCAGTGCTAGAGAAGAGCGGGAGGACAACAATGAGCAGTTCTTC. Translation gives CSAREEREDNNEQFF.

This clonotype was recorded at least ten times. V gene TRBV27 combines with J gene TRBJ1-6, with D possibly matching TRBD1 (5 bases). From germline, CDR1 is MNHEY and CDR2 SMNVEV (reference sequence). The CDR3 loop spans 15 amino acids. Trimming pared 3 bases from V and 7 bases from J, leaving 13 bases between. The CDR3 DNA follows: TGTGCCAGCAGTTTTTTGGGACGGGGGAATTCACCCCTCCACTTT. This translates into CASSFLGRGNSPLHF.

The J gene is TRBJ1-4, the V gene TRBV11-2; unclear D gene. The CDR3 runs 15 residues. Trimming left V 6 bases short and J 3 bases short, with 14 bases between. The V gene's germline CDR1 is SGHAT and CDR2 FQNNGV. The CDR3 nucleotides read TGTGCCAGCAGTTCGGACTGGGGAGCTAATGAAAAACTGTTTTTT. Encoded protein: CASSSDWGANEKLFF.

This clonotype was observed a handful of times. V usage is TRBV25-1 and J usage is TRBJ1-4, with D possibly being TRBD1 (5 bases). CDR1 is MGHDK, CDR2 SYGVNS, per germline. The germline V and J ends were trimmed by 10 bases and 7 bases, with 16 bases remaining between them. The CDR3 spans 13 residues. Written as DNA, the CDR3 is TGTGCCACCGGGACTCTGAGCAGTGAAAAACTGTTTTTT. Its translation: CATGTLSSEKLFF.

This clonotype was observed many times. The CDR3 bases are TGCAGTGCTGAAGGCGGGAGTGGAGAGACCCAGTACTTC. This gives the protein CSAEGGSGETQYF. The chain carries TRBV20-1 and TRBJ2-5, with TRBD2 matching over 7 bases. CDR3 length equals 13 residues. CDR1 DFQATT and CDR2 SNEGSKA come from the germline V gene (reference sequence). V was clipped by 5 bases and J by 4 bases; unmatched bases: 7.

There are many counts of this clonotype. CDR3 DNA: TGTGCCAGCAGCCACACAGAGAATGAGCAGTTCTTC. Encoded protein: CASSHTENEQFF. V usage is TRBV11-3 and J usage is TRBJ2-1; D uncertain. This CDR3 comprises 12 residues. Trimming pared 5 bases from V and 7 bases from J, leaving 9 bases between. CDR1 is SGHNT and CDR2 is YENEEA in the germline V gene. Full variable domain (missing parts from reference TRBV11-3 and TRBJ2-1): EAGVVQSPRYKIIEKKQPVAFWCNPISGHNTLYWYLQNLGQGPELLIRYENEEAVDDSQLPKDRFSAERLKGVDSTLKIQPAELGDSAVYLCASSHTENEQFFGPGTRLTVL.

As for this clonotype: With a much larger clone just one base away, this may be a read error. This sequence joins TRBV20-1 and TRBJ2-5, with 10 bases aligning to TRBD2. The germline CDR1 and CDR2 sequences are DFQATT and SNEGSKA (reference sequence). With 3 bases clipped from V and 4 bases from J, the junction kept 8 bases outside the gene matches. CDR3 length: 15 amino acids. CDR3 amino acids: CSASITSGKRETQYF. The CDR3 DNA follows: TGCAGTGCTAGTATCACTAGCGGGAAGAGAGAGACCCAGTACTTC.

This clonotype came up many times. This chain connects TRBV7-2 to TRBJ2-1; 11 positions agree with TRBD2. The J segment lost 5 bases and the V segment lost 4 bases, leaving 7 bases of the junction unmatched. The germline V gene has CDR1 SGHTA and CDR2 FQGNSA. The length of the CDR3 is 16 residues. The CDR3 here is CASSSILAGGDNEQFF. CDR3 nucleotide sequence: TGTGCCAGCAGCTCCATCCTAGCGGGGGGTGACAATGAGCAGTTCTTC.

The chain employs TRBV7-9 and TRBJ1-2; a possible D gene is TRBD1 (5 bases). The CDR3 covers 16 residues. The V and J ends lost 5 bases and 0 bases respectively, with 16 bases between them. Germline V gene sequence: CDR1 SEHNR, CDR2 FQNEAQ (reference sequence). The DNA for the CDR3 is TGTGCCAGCAGCCCCATGTGGAAGGGACCTAACTATGGCTACACCTTC. It encodes CASSPMWKGPNYGYTF.

This clonotype has more than one count but fewer than ten. V usage is TRBV24-1 and J usage is TRBJ2-2; 8 positions match TRBD2. The V and J ends lost 1 base and 4 bases, in that order; junction bases with no gene match: 7. The CDR3 covers 17 residues. In germline, CDR1 is KGHDR, CDR2 SFDVKD. The chain's CDR3 is CATSDFRPGRGTGELFF. The DNA of the CDR3 is TGTGCCACCAGTGATTTCCGCCCCGGGAGGGGCACCGGGGAGCTGTTTTTT.

The chain employs TRBV7-9 and TRBJ1-4; D is uncertain. There are 15 residues in the CDR3. Germline V lookup: CDR1 SEHNR, CDR2 FQNEAQ (reference sequence). Trimming shortened V by 2 bases and J by 3 bases, and 10 bases separated the two germline ends. CDR3 protein: CASSLWTGANEKLFF. Here the CDR3 DNA reads TGTGCCAGCAGCTTATGGACTGGGGCTAATGAAAAACTGTTTTTT.

V gene TRBV19 combines with J gene TRBJ2-1; TRBD2 matches at 9 bases. The V segment lost 3 bases and the J segment 4 bases; nucleotides outside the gene matches: 10. CDR3 length: 17 amino acids. CDR1 is LNHDA, CDR2 SQIVND, per germline (reference sequence). The CDR3 is CASSIGFTSGQYNEQFF. In DNA, the CDR3 is TGTGCCAGTAGTATTGGGTTCACTAGCGGGCAATACAATGAGCAGTTCTTC. The variable domain in full, with the rest retrieved from reference TRBV19 and TRBJ2-1, is DGGITQSPKYLFRKEGQNVTLSCEQNLNHDAMYWYRQDPGQGLRLIYYSQIVNDFQKGDIAEGYSVSREKKESFPLTVTSAQKNPTAFYLCASSIGFTSGQYNEQFFGPGTRLTVL.

There are many counts of this clonotype. The genes are TRBV24-1 and TRBJ1-1; D call uncertain. Trimming took off 2 bases at V and 0 bases at J, with 3 bases between the two ends. CDR1 and CDR2 (germline): KGHDR, SFDVKD. CDR3 length: 13 amino acids. The CDR3 sequence is CATSDYLNTEAFF. DNA of the CDR3: TGTGCCACCAGTGATTATTTGAACACTGAAGCTTTCTTT.

This clonotype was found many times. The V gene is TRBV27, the J gene TRBJ1-1; TRBD1 aligns across 7 bases. The CDR3 covers 14 residues. V lost 4 bases, J lost 10 bases, and 12 bases stayed unmatched. Germline V CDR1 and CDR2: MNHEY, SMNVEV (reference sequence). CDR3 loop: CASSSPTTGKRAFF. The CDR3 region has the DNA TGTGCCAGCAGTTCACCCACGACAGGGAAGCGAGCTTTCTTT.

This clonotype was found many times. The chain couples TRBV6-5 to TRBJ2-1, with TRBD1 as a possible D gene (5 bases). The V end was cut by 2 bases, the J end by 3 bases, with 17 bases between. This CDR3 has 17 residues. Germline V CDR1 and CDR2: MNHEY, SVGAGI. CDR3 DNA sequence: TGTGCCAGCAGTTACCGCGGTGGCGGACAAAGCTACAATGAGCAGTTCTTC. As protein: CASSYRGGGQSYNEQFF.

This clonotype was seen ten or more times. J is TRBJ1-5 and V is TRBV20-1, with 10 bases matching TRBD1. Trimming cost V 6 bases and J 1 base; bases outside gene matches: 18. CDR1 and CDR2 from the germline V gene are DFQATT and SNEGSKA (reference sequence). The CDR3 sequence is 19 residues long. Here the CDR3 reads CSAPTPGQGKYRSNQPQHF. The CDR3 coding sequence is TGCAGTGCGCCTACTCCGGGACAGGGGAAATACCGGAGCAATCAGCCCCAGCATTTT.

This clonotype was seen ten or more times. The gene calls are TRBV4-2 and TRBJ1-6; a possible D gene is TRBD1 (5 bases). The CDR3 length is 16 residues. Germline loops: CDR1 LGHNA, CDR2 YNFKEQ. Trimming removed 0 bases at V and 7 bases at J, with 13 bases between. The CDR3 sequence is CASSQDPGRINSPLHF. Here the CDR3 DNA reads TGTGCCAGCAGCCAAGATCCGGGACGGATAAATTCACCCCTCCACTTT.

This clonotype was seen ten or more times. The rearrangement uses TRBV18 and TRBJ2-1; D may be TRBD2 (5 bases). This CDR3 is 15 amino acids long. Trimming stripped 9 bases from V and 0 bases from J, with 15 bases between. Germline V gives CDR1 KGHSH, CDR2 LQKENI. As DNA, the CDR3 is TGTGCCAGTGTCTCAGCGGAAAGCTCCTACAATGAGCAGTTCTTC. Protein sequence: CASVSAESSYNEQFF. Supplemented by reference TRBV18 and TRBJ2-1, the full variable domain reads NAGVMQNPRHLVRRRGQEARLRCSPMKGHSHVYWYRQLPEEGLKFMVYLQKENIIDESGMPKERFSAEFPKEGPSILRIQQVVRGDSAAYFCASVSAESSYNEQFFGPGTRLTVL.

The V and J genes are TRBV11-2 and TRBJ1-4; no clear D. The V end was cut by 5 bases, the J end by 5 bases, with 21 bases between. This CDR3 has 17 residues. Germline-derived CDR1 and CDR2 are SGHAT and FQNNGV. CDR3 sequence reads: CASSGPETRGRNEKLFF. The CDR3, as DNA: TGTGCCAGCAGCGGACCCGAGACCCGAGGTAGAAATGAAAAACTGTTTTTT.

Ten or more counts support this clonotype. The chain couples TRBV28 to TRBJ2-7; possible D gene TRBD1, 6 bases. In germline, CDR1 is MDHEN, CDR2 SYDVKM. V was clipped by 5 bases and J by 10 bases, with 18 bases between them. The CDR3 runs to 13 residues. The CDR3 protein is CASSVGQFTDQYF. CDR3 nucleotides: TGTGCCAGCAGTGTAGGACAGTTCACGGACCAGTACTTC.